The text below deals with one T cell receptor beta chain. Its antigen is still unknown. PCR involved 60 Vbeta and 13 Jbeta primers. The assay was immunoSEQ multiplex PCR, and TCRdb's table has in-frame clones only and misses some. This table has more than 200,000 clones, roughly 82% appearing once. V was clipped by 3 bases and J by 5 bases; unmatched bases: 8. Per the germline V gene, CDR1 is SGHRS and CDR2 is YFSETQ. The CDR3 totals 15 residues. The record originates from a study of cytomegalovirus exposure and HLA in healthy donors. Study-wide results and caveats: Per a later analysis, 15,000 to 20,000 TCR beta sequences showed association with HLA alleles at 0.05 false discovery rate.

The material sequenced was PBMCs. The genes are TRBV5-1 and TRBJ2-7; TRBD2 aligns across 10 bases. The origin of this receptor is a man aged 35-49 years in good health and CMV-seropositive. The CDR3 nucleotides are TGCGCCAGCAGCTCGACTAGCGGGCCGTGGAACGAGCAGTACTTC. It yields the protein CASSSTSGPWNEQYF.